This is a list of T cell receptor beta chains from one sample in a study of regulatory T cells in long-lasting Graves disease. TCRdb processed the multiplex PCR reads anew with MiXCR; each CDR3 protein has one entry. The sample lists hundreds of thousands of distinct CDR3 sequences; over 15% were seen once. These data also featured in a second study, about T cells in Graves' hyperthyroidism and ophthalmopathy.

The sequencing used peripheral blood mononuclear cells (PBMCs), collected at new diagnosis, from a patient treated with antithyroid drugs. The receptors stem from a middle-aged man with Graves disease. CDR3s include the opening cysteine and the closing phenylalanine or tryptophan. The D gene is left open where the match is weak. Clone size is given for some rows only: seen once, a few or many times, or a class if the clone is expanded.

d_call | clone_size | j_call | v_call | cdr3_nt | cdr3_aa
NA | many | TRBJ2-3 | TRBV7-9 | TGTGCCAGCAGTCAGACCCCCACAGATACGCAGTATTTT | CASSQTPTDTQYF
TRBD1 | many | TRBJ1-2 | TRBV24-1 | TGTGCCACCAGTGGGAACAGGGGGCAAGTCGATGGCTACACCTTC | CATSGNRGQVDGYTF
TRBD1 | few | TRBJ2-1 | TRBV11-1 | TGTGCCAGCAGCAAATCCGACAGGGGGCTTTATGAGCAGTTCTTC | CASSKSDRGLYEQFF
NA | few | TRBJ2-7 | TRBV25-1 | TGTGCCAGCAGTGAATCGAACACCCTGGGGCAGTACTTC | CASSESNTLGQYF
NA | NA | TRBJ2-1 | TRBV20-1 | TGCAGTGCTAGCTCAGGTCATGGCAATGGGCAGTTCTTC | CSASSGHGNGQFF
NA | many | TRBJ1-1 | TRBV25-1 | TGTGCCAGCAGTGAATGGGGGACGACAGCCGCGAACACTGAAGCTTTCTTT | CASSEWGTTAANTEAFF
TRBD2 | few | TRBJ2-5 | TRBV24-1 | TGTGCCACCGGTTCGGGGGGGGAGACCCAGTACTTC | CATGSGGETQYF
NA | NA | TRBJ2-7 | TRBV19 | TGTGCCAGTAGTCGAGACCAGGGAATCTACGAGCAGTACTTC | CASSRDQGIYEQYF
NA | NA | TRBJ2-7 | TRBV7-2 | TGTGCCAGCAGCTTATACCAGGGTAGGGAGCAGTACTTC | CASSLYQGREQYF
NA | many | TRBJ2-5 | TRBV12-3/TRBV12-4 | TGTGCCAGCAGTTTAGCGGAGAACCAAGAGACCCAGTACTTC | CASSLAENQETQYF
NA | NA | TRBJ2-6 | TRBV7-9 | TGTGCCAGCATCCTACTCCCTTATCGGGCTGGGGCCAACGTCCTGACTTTC | CASILLPYRAGANVLTF
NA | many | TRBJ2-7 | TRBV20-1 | TGCAGTGGCGACAGGATCACCTACGAGCAGTACTTC | CSGDRITYEQYF
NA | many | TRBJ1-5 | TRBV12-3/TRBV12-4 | TGTGCCAGCAGTTTGATGGTAGCGGGGGAGCCCCAGCATTTT | CASSLMVAGEPQHF
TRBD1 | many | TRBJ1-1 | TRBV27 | TGTGCCAGCAGTTTTGTCAGGGGGTGGAACACTGAAGCTTTCTTT | CASSFVRGWNTEAFF
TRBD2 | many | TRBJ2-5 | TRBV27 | TGTGCCAGCAGCGGGCGGGGGGGCCGAGAGACCCAGTACTTC | CASSGRGGRETQYF
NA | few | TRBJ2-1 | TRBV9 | TGTGCCAGCAGCGGTACCTCGGGGGGCCCTTACAATGAGCAGTTCTTC | CASSGTSGGPYNEQFF
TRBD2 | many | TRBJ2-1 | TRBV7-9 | TGTGCCAGCAGCTTACTAGCGGGGGTGAAAAGCTCCTACAATGAGCAGTTCTTC | CASSLLAGVKSSYNEQFF
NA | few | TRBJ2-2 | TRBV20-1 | TGCAGTGCCGAGGCCGGAGATGGACCGGGGGAGCTGTTTTTT | CSAEAGDGPGELFF
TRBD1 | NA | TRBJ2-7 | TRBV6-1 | TGTGCCGGACAGGGGGCATACGAGCAGTACTTC | CAGQGAYEQYF
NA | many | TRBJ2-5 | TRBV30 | TGTGCCTGGAGTGTCGACAGACAAGAGACCCAGTACTTC | CAWSVDRQETQYF
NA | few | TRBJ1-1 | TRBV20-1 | TGCAGTCAGAAACCGGGACCCATGAACACTGAAGCTTTCTTT | CSQKPGPMNTEAFF
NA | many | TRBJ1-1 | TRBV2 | TGTGCCAGCAGCCCTGAGTTGGACACTGAAGCTTTCTTT | CASSPELDTEAFF
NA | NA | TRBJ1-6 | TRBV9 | TGTGCCAGCAGCTACCCTGGAGGGCAGAATTCACCCCTCCACTTT | CASSYPGGQNSPLHF
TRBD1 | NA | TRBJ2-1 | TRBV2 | TGTGCCAGCACCCGGGACAGAATGTTACATGAGCAGTTCTTC | CASTRDRMLHEQFF
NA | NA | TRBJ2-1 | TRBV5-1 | TGCGCCAGCAGCACGGACGACACCGGGACCAGCAAGTTCTTC | CASSTDDTGTSKFF
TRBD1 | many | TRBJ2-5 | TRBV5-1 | TGCGCCAGCAGCTCGGGGACAGGGCAAGAGACCCAGTACTTC | CASSSGTGQETQYF
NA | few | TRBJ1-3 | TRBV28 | TGTGCCAGCATTACGGAAACTGGAAACACCATATATTTT | CASITETGNTIYF
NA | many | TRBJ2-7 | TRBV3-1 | TGTGCCAGCAGCTACCTAACGGTCTCCTACGAGCAGTACTTC | CASSYLTVSYEQYF
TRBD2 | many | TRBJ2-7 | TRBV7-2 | TGTGCCAGCAGCTTACGGCGGGGGGGCGGAGAGCAGTACTTC | CASSLRRGGGEQYF
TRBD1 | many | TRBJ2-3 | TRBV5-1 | TGCGCCAGCAGACTCGGACAGGAACCCAAGTATTTT | CASRLGQEPKYF
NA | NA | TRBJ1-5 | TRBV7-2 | TGTGCCAGCGCAGTTGGTGCTCAGCCCCAGCATTTT | CASAVGAQPQHF
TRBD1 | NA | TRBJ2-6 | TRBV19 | TGTGCCACCTCGTGGGGACAGGGAGTCTCTGGGGCCAACGTCCTGACTTTC | CATSWGQGVSGANVLTF